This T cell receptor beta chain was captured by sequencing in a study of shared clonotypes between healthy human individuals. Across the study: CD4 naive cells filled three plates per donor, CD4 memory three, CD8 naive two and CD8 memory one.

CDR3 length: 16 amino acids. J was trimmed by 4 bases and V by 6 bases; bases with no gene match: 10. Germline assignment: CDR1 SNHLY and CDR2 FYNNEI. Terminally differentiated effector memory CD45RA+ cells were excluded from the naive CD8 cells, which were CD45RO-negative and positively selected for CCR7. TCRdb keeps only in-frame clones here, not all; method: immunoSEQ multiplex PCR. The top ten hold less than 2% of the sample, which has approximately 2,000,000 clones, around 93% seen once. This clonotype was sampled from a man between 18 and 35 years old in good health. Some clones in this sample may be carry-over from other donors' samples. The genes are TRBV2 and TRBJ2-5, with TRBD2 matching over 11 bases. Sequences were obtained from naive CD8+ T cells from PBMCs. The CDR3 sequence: CASRTGTSGVRETQYF. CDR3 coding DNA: TGTGCCAGCAGGACCGGGACTAGCGGCGTCCGAGAGACCCAGTACTTC.